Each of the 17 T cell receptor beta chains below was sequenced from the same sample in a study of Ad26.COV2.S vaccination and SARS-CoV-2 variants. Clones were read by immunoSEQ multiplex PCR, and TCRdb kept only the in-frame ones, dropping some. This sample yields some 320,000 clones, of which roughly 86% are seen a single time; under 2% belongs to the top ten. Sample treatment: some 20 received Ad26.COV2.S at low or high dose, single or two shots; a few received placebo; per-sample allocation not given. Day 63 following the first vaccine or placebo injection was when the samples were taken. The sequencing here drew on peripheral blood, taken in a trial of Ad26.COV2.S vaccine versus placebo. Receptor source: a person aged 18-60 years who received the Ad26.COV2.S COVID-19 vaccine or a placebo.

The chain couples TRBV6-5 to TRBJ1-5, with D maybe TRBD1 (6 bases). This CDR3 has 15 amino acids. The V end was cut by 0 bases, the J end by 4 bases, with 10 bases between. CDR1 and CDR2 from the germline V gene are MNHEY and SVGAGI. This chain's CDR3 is CASSYSLGTNQPQHF. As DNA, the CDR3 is TGTGCCAGCAGTTACTCCCTGGGGACAAATCAGCCCCAGCATTTT.

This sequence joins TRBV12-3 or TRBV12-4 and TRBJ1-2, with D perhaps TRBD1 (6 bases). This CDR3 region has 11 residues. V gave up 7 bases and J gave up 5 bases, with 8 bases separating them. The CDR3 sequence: CASTQGYGYTF. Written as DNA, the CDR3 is TGTGCCAGCACCCAGGGGTATGGCTACACCTTC.

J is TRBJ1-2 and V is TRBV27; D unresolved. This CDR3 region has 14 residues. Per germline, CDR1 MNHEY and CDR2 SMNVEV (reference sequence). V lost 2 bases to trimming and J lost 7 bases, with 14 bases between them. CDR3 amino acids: CASSLSGSPRGYTF. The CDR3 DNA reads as TGTGCCAGCAGTTTAAGCGGGTCCCCACGTGGCTACACCTTC.

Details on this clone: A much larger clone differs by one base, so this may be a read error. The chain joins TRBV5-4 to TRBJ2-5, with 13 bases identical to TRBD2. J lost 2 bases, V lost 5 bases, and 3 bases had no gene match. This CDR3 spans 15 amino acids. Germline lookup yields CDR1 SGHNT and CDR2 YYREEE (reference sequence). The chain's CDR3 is CASSALAGGQETQYF. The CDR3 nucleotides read TGTGCCAGCAGTGCACTAGCGGGGGGGCAAGAGACCCAGTACTTC.

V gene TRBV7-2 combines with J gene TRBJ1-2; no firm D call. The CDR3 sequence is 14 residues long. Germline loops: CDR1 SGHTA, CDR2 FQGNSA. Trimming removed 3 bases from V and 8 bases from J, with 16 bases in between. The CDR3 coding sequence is TGTGCCAGCAGCTTCCGAGACCTCCGGAGCGGCTACACCTTC. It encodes CASSFRDLRSGYTF.

CDR3 bases: TGTGCCAGTAGACCGACAGGGAGCTCCTACGAGCAGTACTTC. Translation gives CASRPTGSSYEQYF. The chain employs TRBV19 and TRBJ2-7, with TRBD1 matching over 7 bases. Trimming at V came to 6 bases and at J to 0 bases, leaving 5 bases not matched to a gene. Per the germline V gene, CDR1 is LNHDA and CDR2 is SQIVND (reference sequence). This CDR3 has 14 amino acids.

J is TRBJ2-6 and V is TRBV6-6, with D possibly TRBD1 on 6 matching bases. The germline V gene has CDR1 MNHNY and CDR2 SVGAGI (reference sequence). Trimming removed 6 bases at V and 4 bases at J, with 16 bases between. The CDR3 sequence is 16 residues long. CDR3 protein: CASSPTGLRGANVLTF. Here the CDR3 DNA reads TGTGCCAGCAGCCCTACAGGGTTGAGGGGGGCCAACGTCCTGACTTTC.

The CDR3: CASSTPGATGDTQYF. The CDR3 coding sequence is TGTGCCAGTAGTACACCGGGAGCAACGGGAGATACGCAGTATTTT. The V and J genes are TRBV19 and TRBJ2-3; TRBD2 might be the D (6 bases). Trimming removed 4 bases from V and 5 bases from J, with 16 bases in between. The CDR3 contains 15 residues. Germline CDR1 and CDR2: LNHDA and SQIVND (reference sequence).

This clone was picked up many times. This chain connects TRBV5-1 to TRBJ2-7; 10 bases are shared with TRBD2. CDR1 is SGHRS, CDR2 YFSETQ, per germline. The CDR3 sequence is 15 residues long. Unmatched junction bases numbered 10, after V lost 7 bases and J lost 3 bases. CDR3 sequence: CASRNGTSEGYEQYF. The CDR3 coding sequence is TGCGCCAGCCGAAACGGGACTAGCGAAGGCTACGAGCAGTACTTC. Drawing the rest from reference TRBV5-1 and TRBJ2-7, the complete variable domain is KAGVTQTPRYLIKTRGQQVTLSCSPISGHRSVSWYQQTPGQGLQFLFEYFSETQRNKGNFPGRFSGRQFSNSRSEMNVSTLELGDSALYLCASRNGTSEGYEQYFGPGTRLTVT.

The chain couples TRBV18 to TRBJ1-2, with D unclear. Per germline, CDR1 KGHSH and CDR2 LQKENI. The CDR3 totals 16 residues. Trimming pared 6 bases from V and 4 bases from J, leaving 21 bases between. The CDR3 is CASSSPGWQEGYGYTF. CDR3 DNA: TGTGCCAGCTCTTCACCGGGATGGCAGGAGGGCTATGGCTACACCTTC.

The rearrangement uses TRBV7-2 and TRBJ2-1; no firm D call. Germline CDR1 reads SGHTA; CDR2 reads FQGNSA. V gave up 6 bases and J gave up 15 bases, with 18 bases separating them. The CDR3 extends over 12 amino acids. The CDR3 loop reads CASRRQESLWFF. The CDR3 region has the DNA TGTGCCAGCAGAAGGCAGGAGAGTTTGTGGTTCTTC.

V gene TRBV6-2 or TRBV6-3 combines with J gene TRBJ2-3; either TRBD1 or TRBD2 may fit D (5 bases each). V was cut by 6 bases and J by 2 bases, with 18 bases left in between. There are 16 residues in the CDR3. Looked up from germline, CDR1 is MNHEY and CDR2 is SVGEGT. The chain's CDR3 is CASSPLRQGTTDTQYF. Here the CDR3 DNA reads TGTGCCAGCAGCCCCCTTCGACAAGGGACCACAGATACGCAGTATTTT.

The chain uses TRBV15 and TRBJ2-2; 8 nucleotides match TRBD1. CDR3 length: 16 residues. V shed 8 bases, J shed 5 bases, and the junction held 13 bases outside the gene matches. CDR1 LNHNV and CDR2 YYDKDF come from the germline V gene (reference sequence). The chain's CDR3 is CATRRGGRGRTGELFF. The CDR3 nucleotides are TGTGCCACCCGCCGGGGCGGCAGGGGGCGGACCGGGGAGCTGTTTTTT.

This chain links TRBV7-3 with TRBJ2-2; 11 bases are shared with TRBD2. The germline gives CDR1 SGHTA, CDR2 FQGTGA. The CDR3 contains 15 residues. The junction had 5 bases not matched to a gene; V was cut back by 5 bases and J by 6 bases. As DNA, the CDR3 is TGTGCCAGCAGCCCCATAGCGGGGGGGCCCGGGGAGCTGTTTTTT. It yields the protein CASSPIAGGPGELFF.

CDR3 amino acids: CASSPTTGTTDYGYTF. The CDR3 nucleotides are TGCGCCAGCAGCCCCACAACCGGGACAACTGACTATGGCTACACCTTC. The rearrangement links TRBV5-1 to TRBJ1-2, with a weak D call TRBD1 (6 bases). The CDR3 extends over 16 amino acids. Germline V lookup: CDR1 SGHRS, CDR2 YFSETQ. The V end was cut by 4 bases, the J end by 3 bases, with 19 bases between.

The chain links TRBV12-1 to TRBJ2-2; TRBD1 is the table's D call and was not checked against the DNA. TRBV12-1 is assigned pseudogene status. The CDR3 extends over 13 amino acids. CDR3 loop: CASSFPGAGELFF. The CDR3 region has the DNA TGTGCCAGCAGCTTCCCAGGCGCCGGGGAGCTGTTTTTT.

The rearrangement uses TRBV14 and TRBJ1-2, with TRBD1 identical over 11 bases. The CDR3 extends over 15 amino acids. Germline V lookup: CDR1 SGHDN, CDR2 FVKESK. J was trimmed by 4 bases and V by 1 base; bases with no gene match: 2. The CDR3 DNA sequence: TGTGCCAGCAGCCAAGGGACAGGGGGCATCTATGGCTACACCTTC. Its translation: CASSQGTGGIYGYTF. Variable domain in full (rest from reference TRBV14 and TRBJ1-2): EAGVTQFPSHSVIEKGQTVTLRCDPISGHDNLYWYRRVMGKEIKFLLHFVKESKQDESGMPNNRFLAERTGGTYSTLKVQPAELEDSGVYFCASSQGTGGIYGYTFGSGTRLTVV.